The 7 T cell receptor beta chains in this list originate from one sample, sequenced in a study of beta chain features in type 1 diabetes. Expressed TCRB transcripts were sequenced because the isolated RNA had all been reverse transcribed beforehand. Here immunoSEQ multiplex PCR was the method, and the copy in TCRdb shows in-frame clones only, minus some. The sample lists under 150,000 clones, approximately 10% occurring once. Antigens of these TCRs are unknown. Study-wide results and caveats: Moderately but significantly shorter TCRB CDR3s were found in Type 1 diabetes patients in all four CD4+ subsets.

The specimen sequenced was central memory CD4+ T cells from blood. The receptor set was obtained from a man aged 30-40 years with type 1 diabetes.

This clone was counted only a few times. This chain connects TRBV10-3 to TRBJ1-5; 8 bases match TRBD1. V dropped 6 bases and J dropped 7; count of bases not matched to a gene: 5. The CDR3 length is 13 residues. Germline assignment: CDR1 ENHRY and CDR2 SYGVKD. The CDR3 region is CAISQDREQPQHF. DNA for the CDR3: TGTGCCATCAGCCAGGACAGGGAACAGCCCCAGCATTTT.

This clone was observed a few times. The chain recombines TRBV7-3 with TRBJ2-7; the match to TRBD1 covers 9 bases. J gave up 7 bases and V 5 bases, and 9 bases lay outside the gene matches. Germline V gives CDR1 SGHTA, CDR2 FQGTGA. The CDR3 length is 14 residues. The CDR3 spells CASSASGGQGEQYF. CDR3 in DNA: TGTGCCAGCAGCGCATCGGGGGGACAGGGAGAGCAGTACTTC.

This chain links TRBV9 with TRBJ2-1; 8 nucleotides agree with TRBD1. The CDR3 has 15 amino acids. The V and J ends lost 1 base and 8 bases, in that order; junction bases with no gene match: 8. Looked up from germline, CDR1 is SGDLS and CDR2 is YYNGEE. CDR3: CASSVNQGASDEQFF. DNA for the CDR3: TGTGCCAGCAGCGTAAATCAGGGGGCTAGCGATGAGCAGTTCTTC.

The sample holds a few counts of this clone. The chain combines TRBV6-5 with TRBJ2-5; 11 positions match TRBD2. Germline V CDR1 and CDR2: MNHEY, SVGAGI. The CDR3 has 15 amino acids. V trimming: 4 bases; J trimming: 5 bases; junction bases outside the gene matches: 6. The CDR3 spells CASSFGLAGLETQYF. The DNA of the CDR3 is TGTGCCAGCAGTTTCGGACTAGCGGGTTTGGAGACCCAGTACTTC.

There are many counts of this clone. The chain has TRBV27 and TRBJ1-4; 8 bases are shared with TRBD1. There are 16 residues in the CDR3. Germline trimming cut 4 bases from V and 4 bases from J; bases unmatched to any gene: 8. The germline gives CDR1 MNHEY, CDR2 SMNVEV (reference sequence). The CDR3 here is CASSYRGTHNNEKLFF. Here the CDR3 DNA reads TGTGCCAGCAGTTACAGGGGGACCCATAATAATGAAAAACTGTTTTTT. Full variable domain (remainder filled in from reference TRBV27 and TRBJ1-4): EAQVTQNPRYLITVTGKKLTVTCSQNMNHEYMSWYRQDPGLGLRQIYYSMNVEVTDKGDVPEGYKVSRKEKRNFPLILESPSPNQTSLYFCASSYRGTHNNEKLFFGSGTQLSVL.

About this clone: Germline and junction disagree at one end, which may indicate a read error. CDR3 region: CATSPGGREQYF. The CDR3 DNA reads TGTGCCACCAGTCCGGGGGGGCGCGAGCAGTACTTC. The chain links TRBV6-6 to TRBJ2-7; 8 bases are a match to TRBD2. Per germline, CDR1 MNHNY and CDR2 SVGAGI (reference sequence). This CDR3 is 12 amino acids long.

The chain recombines TRBV19 with TRBJ1-1; D gene uncertain. The CDR3 contains 14 residues. Germline assignment: CDR1 LNHDA and CDR2 SQIVND (reference sequence). The germline V and J ends were trimmed by 3 bases and 1 base, with 9 bases remaining between them. As DNA, the CDR3 is TGTGCCAGTAGTATCGACAACAGGAACACTGAAGCTTTCTTT. This sequence encodes CASSIDNRNTEAFF. Variable domain in full (rest from reference TRBV19 and TRBJ1-1): DGGITQSPKYLFRKEGQNVTLSCEQNLNHDAMYWYRQDPGQGLRLIYYSQIVNDFQKGDIAEGYSVSREKKESFPLTVTSAQKNPTAFYLCASSIDNRNTEAFFGQGTRLTVV.